These 8 T cell receptor beta chains were sequenced from one sample in a study of cytotoxic CD8 clonotypes in ibrutinib-treated CLL. The protocol was immunoSEQ multiplex PCR, while the TCRdb copy is restricted to in-frame clones and leaves out a portion. Here the sample spans about 300,000 clones, approximately 79% being singletons. This specimen was PBMCs, taken at disease progression, from a patient treated with ibrutinib. Source of these receptors: a human donor with chronic lymphocytic leukemia.

The CDR3 protein is CASPMNTEAFF. The CDR3 nucleotides read TGTGCCAGCCCTATGAACACTGAAGCTTTCTTT. V usage is TRBV7-2 and J usage is TRBJ1-1, with unresolved D. The CDR3 is made up of 11 amino acids. V was trimmed by 8 bases and J by 0 bases, leaving 4 bases between them. From germline, CDR1 is SGHTA and CDR2 FQGNSA.

This chain uses TRBV5-4 with TRBJ2-3; D tentatively fits TRBD1 or TRBD2 (5 bases each). CDR3 length: 14 amino acids. Trimming left V 3 bases short and J 3 bases short, with 11 bases between. Germline V gene data show CDR1 as SGHNT and CDR2 as YYREEE (reference sequence). CDR3 bases: TGTGCCAGCAGCTCGATGGGGGTTACAGATACGCAGTATTTT. Translating gives CASSSMGVTDTQYF.

The gene calls are TRBV18 and TRBJ2-7; 8 bases map to TRBD2. This CDR3 has 19 amino acids. V shed 2 bases and J 7 bases; nucleotides not matched to a gene: 22. Per germline, CDR1 KGHSH and CDR2 LQKENI. The CDR3 coding sequence is TGTGCCAGCTCACCAATCCCGAGCGGGAGCGCAAAACACCGGGGGGAGCAGTACTTC. Translation gives CASSPIPSGSAKHRGEQYF.

As DNA, the CDR3 is TGTGCCACCAGCAGAGATCTGGGGAGTGGAGAGACCCAGTACTTC. Protein product: CATSRDLGSGETQYF. The chain links TRBV15 to TRBJ2-5; a weak D match, TRBD2 (5 bases). Per the germline V gene, CDR1 is LNHNV and CDR2 is YYDKDF (reference sequence). CDR3 length: 15 amino acids. Trimming left V 0 bases short and J 4 bases short, with 12 bases between. The whole variable domain, filled in from reference TRBV15 and TRBJ2-5, reads DAMVIQNPRYQVTQFGKPVTLSCSQTLNHNVMYWYQQKSSQAPKLLFHYYDKDFNNEADTPDNFQSRRPNTSFCFLDIRSPGLGDTAMYLCATSRDLGSGETQYFGPGTRLLVL.

This clone was seen just once. This rearrangement joins TRBV11-3 to TRBJ2-1; 8 nucleotides match TRBD1. This CDR3 has 14 amino acids. With 3 bases clipped from V and 10 bases from J, the junction kept 8 bases outside the gene matches. Germline lookup yields CDR1 SGHNT and CDR2 YENEEA. CDR3 loop: CASSLGQAIPEQFF. CDR3 sequence (DNA): TGTGCCAGCAGCTTGGGACAGGCCATACCCGAGCAGTTCTTC.

This clone was recorded only once. This chain's CDR3 is CASSYQGGGIKPQHF. CDR3 DNA: TGTGCCAGCAGCTATCAGGGAGGAGGGATCAAGCCCCAGCATTTT. The J gene is TRBJ1-5, the V gene TRBV5-6; possibly TRBD1 for D (5 bases). Trimming took off 3 bases at V and 8 bases at J, with 18 bases between the two ends. CDR1 is SGHDT, CDR2 YYEEEE, per germline. The CDR3 is 15 amino acids.

The gene calls are TRBV10-3 and TRBJ2-1; 7 bases match TRBD2. There are 13 residues in the CDR3. Germline CDR1 is ENHRY and CDR2 is SYGVKD. Germline trimming cut 10 bases from V and 4 bases from J; bases unmatched to any gene: 7. The DNA for the CDR3 is TGTGCCACCCGGGACTACCCGTACAATGAGCAGTTCTTC. It yields the protein CATRDYPYNEQFF.

The chain recombines TRBV15 with TRBJ2-3; TRBD2 aligns across 13 bases. J lost 5 bases, V lost 1 base, and 3 bases had no gene match. The CDR3 length is 16 residues. CDR1 and CDR2 (germline): LNHNV, YYDKDF (reference sequence). Written as DNA, the CDR3 is TGTGCCACCAGCAGAGGGACTAGCGGGAGTTTAGATACGCAGTATTTT. This translates into CATSRGTSGSLDTQYF. The full variable domain, in which reference TRBV15 and TRBJ2-3 provide the parts outside the CDR3, is DAMVIQNPRYQVTQFGKPVTLSCSQTLNHNVMYWYQQKSSQAPKLLFHYYDKDFNNEADTPDNFQSRRPNTSFCFLDIRSPGLGDTAMYLCATSRGTSGSLDTQYFGPGTRLTVL.